The rows below give T cell receptor beta chains drawn from one sample of a study of cytomegalovirus exposure and HLA in healthy donors. Profiled with immunoSEQ multiplex PCR; TCRdb holds only in-frame clones, not every one. The sample contains about 130,000 clones, about three quarters of which appear only once. The sequenced sample was PBMCs. All receptors derive from a woman aged 55-70 years in good health and CMV-seropositive. Each CDR3 is given with its conserved first and last residue. A D gene is named only where the DNA matches it firmly. Clone size is shown for a subset of rows, as once, few, many or a class of expanded clone.

J,D,V,size,DNA,CDR3
TRBJ2-3,-,TRBV4-2,-,TGTGCCAGCAGCCAAGGATATTCGAGGAGGGGCACAGATACGCAGTATTTT,CASSQGYSRRGTDTQYF
TRBJ1-1,-,TRBV6-1,-,TGTGCCAGCAGTGAAGGGGCCAGTCCGAACACTGAAGCTTTCTTT,CASSEGASPNTEAFF
TRBJ2-6,TRBD1,TRBV4-2,-,TGTGCCAGCAGCCAAAGGACAGGGGTCACTTCTGGGGCCAACGTCCTGACTTTC,CASSQRTGVTSGANVLTF
TRBJ2-3,TRBD2,TRBV4-1,-,TGCGCCAGCAGCCCCCAGGCGGGGGGGGTAGATACGCAGTATTTT,CASSPQAGGVDTQYF
TRBJ2-1,-,TRBV6-5,-,TGTGCCAGCAGTTCCCATGGGGGGGCCTCCTACAATGAGCAGTTCTTC,CASSSHGGASYNEQFF
TRBJ2-2,-,TRBV6-4,-,TGTGCCACCCGTCAGGCCCTTAACACCGGGGAGCTGTTTTTT,CATRQALNTGELFF
TRBJ2-7,-,TRBV12-5,-,TGTGCTAGTGGTTTGGATACGGAGCCCCGCGCCTACGAGCAGTACTTC,CASGLDTEPRAYEQYF
TRBJ1-1,-,TRBV18,-,TGTGCCAGCTCACCACGGCCAGTGAACACTGAAGCTTTCTTT,CASSPRPVNTEAFF
TRBJ2-7,-,TRBV2,-,TGTGCCAGCACTCAGATGTACTACGAGCAGTACTTC,CASTQMYYEQYF
TRBJ1-4,-,TRBV7-9,-,TGTGCCAGCAGCCAACAGGGTTCGGATGGAAAACTGTTTTTT,CASSQQGSDGKLFF
TRBJ1-6,-,TRBV19,-,TGTGCCAGAAAGACAGGTTTATGGACACCCCTCCACTTT,CARKTGLWTPLHF
TRBJ1-1,TRBD1,TRBV6-4,large,TGTGCCAGCAGTACCGGGACAGAGAGCACTGAAGCTTTCTTT,CASSTGTESTEAFF
TRBJ2-1,TRBD1,TRBV7-9,-,TGTGCCAGCAGCACCCGGGACAGGGGGCCCTACAATGAGCAGTTCTTC,CASSTRDRGPYNEQFF
TRBJ1-5,-,TRBV19,-,TGTGCCAGTAGTATGGAAAAACGGACATCTCTTCAGCCCCAGCATTTT,CASSMEKRTSLQPQHF
TRBJ1-5,TRBD1,TRBV6-9,-,TGTGCCAGCAACCTAGGACAGGGTAGCAATCAGCCCCAGCATTTT,CASNLGQGSNQPQHF